Following are 23 T cell receptor beta chains from one sample sequenced in a study of cytomegalovirus exposure and HLA in healthy donors. The PCR was carried out with 60 Vbeta primers and 13 Jbeta primers. Libraries were prepared by immunoSEQ multiplex PCR; TCRdb keeps only in-frame clonotypes and omits some of them. The repertoire includes 100,000 to 150,000 clones, more than 75% of them detected once, and approximately 11% sits in the top ten. The sample comprised PBMCs. These receptors all come from a man aged 25-40 years in good health and CMV-seropositive.

This clone was detected only once. V gene TRBV6-5 combines with J gene TRBJ2-7; D may be TRBD2 (6 bases). The CDR3 loop spans 12 amino acids. From germline, CDR1 is MNHEY and CDR2 SVGAGI. Trimming took off 9 bases at V and 1 base at J, with 10 bases between the two ends. CDR3 nucleotides: TGTGCCAGTAGCGGAAATTCCTACGAGCAGTACTTC. It codes for CASSGNSYEQYF.

The rearrangement joins TRBV10-3 to TRBJ1-3; TRBD1 might be the D (6 bases). The CDR3 consists of 13 residues. Germline CDR1 reads ENHRY; CDR2 reads SYGVKD. V lost 8 bases to trimming and J lost 1 base, with 9 bases between them. The CDR3 bases are TGTGCCATCTACAGGGAGTCTGGAAACACCATATATTTT. It specifies CAIYRESGNTIYF.

This chain links TRBV4-2 with TRBJ1-5, with TRBD1 identical over 11 bases. Trimming took 0 bases from V and 4 from J; bases not matched to a gene: 8. CDR1 LGHNA and CDR2 YNFKEQ come from the germline V gene. The CDR3 extends over 18 amino acids. CDR3 DNA sequence: TGTGCCAGCAGCCAAGATGCCGGACAGGGGGCGGTGAATCAGCCCCAGCATTTT. This encodes CASSQDAGQGAVNQPQHF.

This sequence joins TRBV7-9 and TRBJ2-7, with D possibly being TRBD1 (5 bases). Germline V gene lookup returns CDR1 SEHNR and CDR2 FQNEAQ (reference sequence). The V end lost 1 base, the J end lost 2 bases, and 12 bases lay between the germline ends. The CDR3 is made up of 15 amino acids. The CDR3, as DNA: TGTGCCAGCAGCTTAGGAAACAGGACCACCTACGAGCAGTACTTC. Translated: CASSLGNRTTYEQYF.

This sequence joins TRBV9 and TRBJ2-5, with TRBD2 identical over 10 bases. The CDR3 contains 18 residues. From germline, CDR1 is SGDLS and CDR2 YYNGEE. Losses at the gene ends were 2 bases for V and 1 base for J; bases not matched to a gene: 11. CDR3 nucleotide sequence: TGTGCCAGCAGCGTTGTGGCTAGCGGGAGTGCGGCCCAAGAGACCCAGTACTTC. Translating it yields CASSVVASGSAAQETQYF.

The chain combines TRBV9 with TRBJ2-7, with 8 bases fitting TRBD1. V gave up 3 bases and J gave up 0 bases; unmatched junction bases: 5. This CDR3 is built from 15 residues. The germline CDR1 and CDR2 sequences are SGDLS and YYNGEE. The CDR3 DNA reads TGTGCCAGCAGCGAGGGACAGGCGAGCTCCTACGAGCAGTACTTC. This sequence encodes CASSEGQASSYEQYF.

The chain recombines TRBV10-3 with TRBJ1-5; perhaps TRBD1 as D (6 bases). The CDR3 is 14 residues long. Looked up from germline, CDR1 is ENHRY and CDR2 is SYGVKD. Trimming cost V 3 bases and J 5 bases, with 11 bases left between them. CDR3: CAISETRGDQPQHF. In DNA, the CDR3 is TGTGCCATCAGTGAAACCAGGGGCGATCAGCCCCAGCATTTT.

This chain joins TRBV12-5 and TRBJ1-3, with TRBD1 matching over 7 bases. CDR1 LGHNT and CDR2 FRNRAP come from the germline V gene. V shed 0 bases and J 3 bases; nucleotides not matched to a gene: 14. This CDR3 is 19 amino acids long. CDR3 nucleotides: TGTGCTAGTGGTTTGGTCGAATCAGCGGACAGGATCGGTGGAAACACCATATATTTT. Protein: CASGLVESADRIGGNTIYF.

This clone occurred once. The chain carries TRBV30 and TRBJ2-7, with 7 bases fitting TRBD1. Germline-derived CDR1 and CDR2 are GTSNPN and SVGIG (reference sequence). CDR3 size: 13 residues. V trimming: 8 bases; J trimming: 4 bases; junction bases outside the gene matches: 11. CDR3 bases: TGTGCCCTAGAACGACAGGGTGTGTACGAGCAGTACTTC. Its protein product is CALERQGVYEQYF. Using reference TRBV30 and TRBJ2-7 for the parts outside the CDR3, the full variable domain is SQTIHQWPATLVQPVGSPLSLECTVEGTSNPNLYWYRQAAGRGLQLLFYSVGIGQISSEVPQNLSASRPQDRQFILSSKKLLLSDSGFYLCALERQGVYEQYFGPGTRLTVT.

CDR3 nucleotides: TGTGCCAGCCAATGGAGGACTAGCGACTCCTACGAGCAGTACTTC. As protein: CASQWRTSDSYEQYF. This chain connects TRBV28 to TRBJ2-7, with 9 bases aligning to TRBD2. The CDR3 totals 15 residues. V lost 8 bases, J lost 0 bases, and 8 bases stayed unmatched. CDR1 and CDR2 (germline): MDHEN, SYDVKM.

Only a few counts were recorded for this clone. V is TRBV7-2 and J is TRBJ1-2; tentative D call: TRBD1 (5 bases). Germline assignment: CDR1 SGHTA and CDR2 FQGNSA. V was pared by 3 bases and J by 8 bases, with 19 bases between. CDR3 size: 15 residues. The CDR3 reads CASSFPDGGGGGYTF. Here the CDR3 DNA reads TGTGCCAGCAGCTTTCCCGACGGGGGGGGTGGCGGCTACACCTTC. Using reference TRBV7-2 and TRBJ1-2 for the parts outside the CDR3, the full variable domain is GAGVSQSPSNKVTEKGKDVELRCDPISGHTALYWYRQSLGQGLEFLIYFQGNSAPDKSGLPSDRFSAERTGGSVSTLTIQRTQQEDSAVYLCASSFPDGGGGGYTFGSGTRLTVV.

Worth noting for this clone: The germline gene is not matched at one end of the junction; a read error may be the cause. This rearrangement joins TRBV7-3 to TRBJ1-1, with TRBD1 as a possible D gene (5 bases). The length of the CDR3 is 17 residues. Germline CDR1 and CDR2: SGHTA and FQGTGA. The CDR3 sequence: CASSLNPAGPVNTEAFF. CDR3 in DNA: TGTGCCAGCAGTTTAAACCCCGCGGGGCCTGTGAACACTGAAGCTTTCTTT.

The chain combines TRBV4-1 with TRBJ1-2; tentatively, D is TRBD1 (6 bases). Per the germline V gene, CDR1 is MGHRA and CDR2 is YSYEKL. V was trimmed by 4 bases and J by 7 bases, leaving 25 bases between them. This CDR3 comprises 17 residues. CDR3 residues: CASSPLRLRGLLFGYTF. In DNA form, the CDR3 reads TGCGCCAGCAGCCCCCTCCGACTGAGGGGGTTATTGTTTGGCTACACCTTC.

This clone was recorded only once. The chain is built from TRBV7-2 and TRBJ1-5; no clear D gene. Germline V gives CDR1 SGHTA, CDR2 FQGNSA. The V end was cut by 5 bases, the J end by 9 bases, with 14 bases between. CDR3 length: 13 amino acids. CDR3: CASSPAPRMPQHF. In nucleotides, the CDR3 is TGTGCCAGCAGCCCCGCCCCCAGAATGCCCCAGCATTTT. Full variable domain (rest looked up from reference TRBV7-2 and TRBJ1-5): GAGVSQSPSNKVTEKGKDVELRCDPISGHTALYWYRQSLGQGLEFLIYFQGNSAPDKSGLPSDRFSAERTGGSVSTLTIQRTQQEDSAVYLCASSPAPRMPQHFGDGTRLSIL.

This clone was observed a few times. The CDR3 DNA reads TGTGCCACCAGCTATCAACTTCCCCACACAGATACGCAGTATTTT. Amino acid sequence: CATSYQLPHTDTQYF. This rearrangement joins TRBV15 to TRBJ2-3; the D is unclear. Germline V gene lookup returns CDR1 LNHNV and CDR2 YYDKDF (reference sequence). The germline V and J ends were trimmed by 5 bases and 2 bases, with 14 bases remaining between them. CDR3 length equals 15 residues.

The chain has TRBV27 and TRBJ2-7; D possibly corresponds to TRBD1 (6 bases). This CDR3 contains 16 residues. The germline V and J ends were trimmed by 5 bases and 1 base, with 18 bases remaining between them. Germline CDR1 reads MNHEY; CDR2 reads SMNVEV (reference sequence). CDR3 in DNA: TGTGCCAGCAGTCCCCTCCAATGGGACACTTCCTACGAGCAGTACTTC. Translated, it gives CASSPLQWDTSYEQYF.

This rearrangement joins TRBV29-1 to TRBJ1-5; no reliable D call. Germline CDR1 reads SQVTM; CDR2 reads ANQGSEA. The CDR3 loop spans 13 amino acids. V lost 4 bases to trimming and J lost 3 bases, with 10 bases between them. CDR3 sequence: CSVAAGFNQPQHF. The DNA of the CDR3 is TGCAGCGTTGCGGCAGGCTTCAATCAGCCCCAGCATTTT.

This chain connects TRBV5-1 to TRBJ1-3; D is unclear. V lost 4 bases and J 3 bases, leaving 8 bases between the germline ends. The length of the CDR3 is 13 residues. Looked up from germline, CDR1 is SGHRS and CDR2 is YFSETQ. CDR3 in DNA: TGCGCCAGCAGCGCGGGGAGTGGAAACACCATATATTTT. Translation: CASSAGSGNTIYF.

CDR3 region: CASSVVPAGRNEQYF. Written as DNA, the CDR3 is TGTGCCAGCAGCGTAGTGCCAGCGGGGAGGAACGAGCAGTACTTC. V is TRBV9 and J is TRBJ2-5; 7 positions agree with TRBD2. The assigned J gene may be wrong: the sequence end matches TRBJ2-7 better. The CDR3 has 15 residues. The germline V gene encodes CDR1 SGDLS and CDR2 YYNGEE.

The rearrangement joins TRBV28 to TRBJ2-7, with 8 bases aligning to TRBD1. After removal of 8 bases from V and 4 bases from J, the junction contained 10 bases not matched to a gene. Germline V gene data show CDR1 as MDHEN and CDR2 as SYDVKM. The CDR3 is 14 residues long. The CDR3 DNA reads as TGTGCCAGCTCAGCAGGGGGCGTAGGTTACGAGCAGTACTTC. The encoded protein is CASSAGGVGYEQYF.

The rearrangement uses TRBV5-1 and TRBJ2-7; D possibly corresponds to TRBD1 (6 bases). The CDR3 spans 17 residues. V was shortened by 3 bases and J by 3 bases, with 22 bases between the two germline ends. The germline V gene encodes CDR1 SGHRS and CDR2 YFSETQ. CDR3 DNA sequence: TGCGCCAGCAGCTCCCGACGGGTACGGGACAACCACTACGAGCAGTACTTC. Protein: CASSSRRVRDNHYEQYF.

On this clone itself: One end of the junction is discordant with germline, which a read error may explain. The gene calls are TRBV5-1 and TRBJ1-4; D ambiguous. The CDR3 sequence is 14 residues long. CDR1 is SGHRS and CDR2 is YFSETQ in the germline V gene. CDR3 protein: CASTLNTPSEKLFF. In DNA, the CDR3 is TGCGCCAGCACCTTGAACACCCCTTCGGAAAAACTGTTTTTT.

The chain uses TRBV2 and TRBJ2-1; the D gene is possibly TRBD2 (6 bases). Germline V gene lookup returns CDR1 SNHLY and CDR2 FYNNEI. The CDR3 has 20 amino acids. The germline V and J ends were trimmed by 6 bases and 3 bases, with 30 bases remaining between them. The CDR3 protein is CASSHPNSNGTVTSYNEQFF. Here the CDR3 DNA reads TGTGCCAGCAGCCACCCTAATTCCAACGGAACCGTGACTAGCTACAATGAGCAGTTCTTC.